This TCR beta chain stems from a study of early T cells in non-severe SARS-CoV-2 infection. Study overall: Sequencing was performed on bulk RNA from unsorted whole blood, leaving chains unpaired. Study-wide points: The study's VDJdb matching favored anti-spike CD8 responses and missed private and CD4 specificities.

Unique molecular identifiers tagged individual cDNA molecules. MiXCR, run by TCRdb on the 5' RACE reads, gives a single entry per CDR3 protein. The sample contains about 80,000 distinct CDR3 sequences, more than 4% of which appear only once. This clonotype appeared a few times. Its antigen is unknown. Germline loops: CDR1 ENHRY, CDR2 SYGVKD. J gave up 6 bases and V 4 bases, and 10 bases lay outside the gene matches. The CDR3 totals 15 residues. The source was whole blood, collected at baseline. The gene calls are TRBV10-3 and TRBJ1-1, with 8 nucleotides matching TRBD1. This TCR was sampled from an adult who was a healthcare worker with PCR-confirmed SARS-CoV-2 infection or an uninfected control (not recorded which). For the CDR3, the DNA is TGTGCCATCAGTGGGGCCCCAGGGGGCAGCGCTGAAGCTTTCTTT. Its protein product is CAISGAPGGSAEAFF.